The 5 T cell receptor beta chains in this list originate from one sample, sequenced in a study of post-analysis software for immune sequencing data (dated by TCRdb to between 2015 and 2017). Study-wide findings and limitations: Roughly 5 TRBV segments, including TRBV5-6, TRBV5-1 and TRBV20-1, were significantly more frequent in patients than controls.

The antigens these receptors bind are not known. Library generation was performed with PCR. The instrument given in TCRdb is Illumina HiSeq 2500. To reduce PCR and sequencing biases, unique molecular identifiers were built into the TCR beta cDNA libraries. TCRdb itself trimmed the public reads at Q25 with fastp, ran MiXCR and retained productive beta chains. Rows are combined by CDR3 protein, so each entry shows the most common genes and DNA. The sample records roughly 650,000 distinct CDR3 sequences, 55% to 60% of which are singletons. In total, the top ten clones hold approximately 10% of the sample. Sequencing was done on a sample of blood. The receptors shown here come from a girl aged 2 to 10 with multiple sclerosis.

This clonotype was detected only a few times. This chain uses TRBV10-3 with TRBJ2-7; 7 positions agree with TRBD1. Germline V gene data show CDR1 as ENHRY and CDR2 as SYGVKD. Losses at the gene ends were 6 bases for V and 2 bases for J; bases not matched to a gene: 16. The CDR3 contains 17 residues. The CDR3 region is CAISRQRIGQETYEQYF. DNA of the CDR3: TGTGCCATCAGCCGCCAGAGGATCGGACAGGAGACCTACGAGCAGTACTTC.

The chain is built from TRBV20-1 and TRBJ2-3; 10 nucleotides match TRBD2. There are 13 residues in the CDR3. CDR1 and CDR2 (germline): DFQATT, SNEGSKA (reference sequence). V was pared by 6 bases and J by 3 bases, with 3 bases of the junction left unmatched. CDR3 coding DNA: TGCAGTGCAACACTAGCGGGGACAGATACGCAGTATTTT. It translates to CSATLAGTDTQYF.

This chain joins TRBV7-2 and TRBJ2-1, with 8 bases lining up with TRBD2. CDR1 and CDR2 from the germline V gene are SGHTA and FQGNSA. J was trimmed by 3 bases and V by 5 bases; bases with no gene match: 6. The CDR3 runs to 15 residues. Here the CDR3 DNA reads TGTGCCAGCAGCATCCTAGCGGGTGGCTACAATGAGCAGTTCTTC. Translation: CASSILAGGYNEQFF.

V gene TRBV3-1 combines with J gene TRBJ2-3; D is undetermined. Germline CDR1 reads LGHDT; CDR2 reads YNNKEL (reference sequence). This CDR3 comprises 16 residues. Trimming removed 1 base from V and 2 bases from J, with 13 bases in between. The CDR3 nucleotides are TGTGCCAGCAGCCAAGCTCTGACCAGGCTCACAGATACGCAGTATTTT. Amino acids: CASSQALTRLTDTQYF.

There are a few counts of this clonotype. The J gene is TRBJ2-6, the V gene TRBV25-1, with D possibly matching TRBD2 (7 bases). From germline, CDR1 is MGHDK and CDR2 SYGVNS. The V end lost 3 bases, the J end lost 3 bases, and 15 bases lay between the germline ends. There are 17 residues in the CDR3. This chain's CDR3 is CASSDRRGRSGANVLTF. CDR3 DNA sequence: TGTGCCAGCAGTGACCGGCGGGGGCGGAGTGGGGCCAACGTCCTGACTTTC.